One sample yielded the 20 T cell receptor beta chains listed below, sequenced in a study of beta chain features in type 1 diabetes. Isolated RNA was reverse transcribed in full, so expressed TCRB transcripts were sequenced. Libraries were prepared by immunoSEQ multiplex PCR; TCRdb keeps only in-frame clonotypes and omits some of them. The sample carries some 180,000 clones, more than 10% recorded once. Material for sequencing was central memory CD4+ T cells from blood. The receptor source for this set is a woman aged 18 to 35 in good health.

The rearrangement joins TRBV9 to TRBJ1-5, with TRBD1 as a possible D gene (6 bases). CDR3 length equals 14 residues. Trimming removed 6 bases from V and 0 bases from J, with 10 bases in between. Germline CDR1 and CDR2: SGDLS and YYNGEE. The CDR3 DNA reads TGTGCCAGCAATCAGGGGCTTAGCAATCAGCCCCAGCATTTT. This translates into CASNQGLSNQPQHF.

This clone occurred a few times. The chain combines TRBV4-1 with TRBJ2-3; 9 nucleotides match TRBD2. Trimming at V came to 3 bases and at J to 3 bases, leaving 4 bases not matched to a gene. The CDR3 spans 15 residues. The germline V gene encodes CDR1 MGHRA and CDR2 YSYEKL. The CDR3 sequence is CASSQAAGGTDTQYF. Written as DNA, the CDR3 is TGCGCCAGCAGCCAGGCAGCGGGAGGTACAGATACGCAGTATTTT.

The V call is TRBV10-3, the J call TRBJ2-5; 9 bases match TRBD1. Trimming took 6 bases from V and 1 from J; bases not matched to a gene: 12. This CDR3 region has 17 residues. Germline loops: CDR1 ENHRY, CDR2 SYGVKD. The CDR3 spells CAIRASNRGPVQETQYF. CDR3 nucleotides: TGTGCCATCAGGGCGTCAAACAGGGGGCCTGTCCAAGAGACCCAGTACTTC.

The rearrangement links TRBV4-1 to TRBJ2-7; the match to TRBD1 covers 7 bases. After removal of 1 base from V and 7 bases from J, the junction contained 10 bases not matched to a gene. This CDR3 comprises 15 residues. In germline, CDR1 is MGHRA, CDR2 YSYEKL. The CDR3 coding sequence is TGCGCCAGCAGCCAAGGTCTTAAAACAGGGGAAGAGCAGTACTTC. It codes for CASSQGLKTGEEQYF.

This clone was counted between two and nine times. The J gene is TRBJ2-3, the V gene TRBV29-1, with 13 bases fitting TRBD2. The V segment lost 7 bases and the J segment 2 bases; nucleotides outside the gene matches: 9. Germline V lookup: CDR1 SQVTM, CDR2 ANQGSEA. CDR3 size: 16 residues. The chain's CDR3 is CSAVRTSGRTTDTQYF. The CDR3, as DNA: TGCAGCGCGGTCAGGACTAGCGGGAGAACCACAGATACGCAGTATTTT.

This clone occurred a few times. V is TRBV10-3 and J is TRBJ2-5; D uncertain. The germline V and J ends were trimmed by 0 bases and 5 bases, with 4 bases remaining between them. Germline lookup yields CDR1 ENHRY and CDR2 SYGVKD. This CDR3 region has 12 residues. The DNA of the CDR3 is TGTGCCATCAGTGAGTCGTCTGAGACCCAGTACTTC. This gives the protein CAISESSETQYF.

This clone was picked up a small number of times. This chain links TRBV23-1 with TRBJ1-4, with TRBD1 as a possible D gene (6 bases). TRBV23-1 is an ORF, and what it does is uncertain. Between the trimmed V and J ends, which lost 1 base and 6 bases, there was a span of 12 bases. The CDR3 has 15 amino acids. In DNA form, the CDR3 reads TGCGCCAGCAGTCAATTGGGACACGGCTATGAAAAACTGTTTTTT. Translated, it gives CASSQLGHGYEKLFF.

This rearrangement joins TRBV30 to TRBJ1-4; D is unclear. With 1 base removed from V and 6 bases from J, the gap between germline ends came to 12 bases. CDR3 size: 14 residues. Looked up from germline, CDR1 is GTSNPN and CDR2 is SVGIG (reference sequence). CDR3 sequence (DNA): TGTGCCTGGAGTGCTCCGGGAGGGTATGAAAAACTGTTTTTT. Protein sequence: CAWSAPGGYEKLFF.

The chain carries TRBV6-5 and TRBJ1-5; 9 bases line up with TRBD1. The CDR3 runs to 14 residues. J gave up 6 bases and V 5 bases, and 5 bases lay outside the gene matches. Germline CDR1 MNHEY, CDR2 SVGAGI. CDR3 DNA: TGTGCCAGCAGTACAGGGGGCCGAGGTCAGCCCCAGCATTTT. Translated: CASSTGGRGQPQHF.

The chain links TRBV7-9 to TRBJ2-2, with a weak D call TRBD2 (5 bases). Trimming removed 2 bases from V and 4 bases from J, with 5 bases in between. This CDR3 is built from 13 residues. Germline V CDR1 and CDR2: SEHNR, FQNEAQ (reference sequence). The DNA for the CDR3 is TGTGCCAGCAGCTTAACTAGCACCGGGGAGCTGTTTTTT. Its translation is CASSLTSTGELFF.

This clone has more than one count but fewer than ten. The chain is built from TRBV15 and TRBJ2-5, with 8 bases fitting TRBD1. The J segment lost 5 bases and the V segment lost 2 bases, leaving 7 bases of the junction unmatched. There are 15 residues in the CDR3. Germline CDR1 reads LNHNV; CDR2 reads YYDKDF (reference sequence). In nucleotides, the CDR3 is TGTGCCACCAGCAGAAGACAGGGGTCACGGGAGACCCAGTACTTC. This translates into CATSRRQGSRETQYF.

This clone has just a few counts. The chain recombines TRBV5-4 with TRBJ2-3; TRBD2 is a possible D gene (5 bases). This CDR3 has 16 amino acids. CDR1 and CDR2 from the germline V gene are SGHNT and YYREEE (reference sequence). Trimming removed 4 bases from V and 0 bases from J, with 15 bases in between. CDR3 region: CASSPDEGESTDTQYF. The CDR3, as DNA: TGTGCCAGCAGCCCGGACGAGGGTGAAAGCACAGATACGCAGTATTTT.

This clone was counted once. The genes are TRBV5-1 and TRBJ2-3, with TRBD2 identical over 9 bases. The CDR3 contains 19 residues. V lost 1 base to trimming and J lost 0 bases; unmatched junction nucleotides: 12. Per the germline V gene, CDR1 is SGHRS and CDR2 is YFSETQ. The CDR3 DNA is TGCGCCAGCAGCTTGACGCCTAGCGGGGCCGATCCTAGCACAGATACGCAGTATTTT. Translated: CASSLTPSGADPSTDTQYF.

The chain uses TRBV30 and TRBJ2-7; 10 bases are a match to TRBD2. The CDR3 contains 15 residues. The V gene's germline CDR1 is GTSNPN and CDR2 SVGIG (reference sequence). Losses at the gene ends were 0 bases for V and 4 bases for J; bases not matched to a gene: 6. For the CDR3, the DNA is TGTGCCTGGAGTGTACTAGCGGGGACTCTATACGAGCAGTACTTC. This translates into CAWSVLAGTLYEQYF.

The V and J genes are TRBV7-2 and TRBJ1-5; no clear D gene. The CDR3 has 12 residues. Germline V CDR1 and CDR2: SGHTA, FQGNSA. The V gene lost 2 bases and the J gene lost 7 bases, with 6 bases spanning the gap. This CDR3 is CASSLMRQPQHF. DNA of the CDR3: TGTGCCAGCAGCTTAATGAGACAGCCCCAGCATTTT.

This clone was picked up a small number of times. The V gene is TRBV18, the J gene TRBJ1-1; D unresolved. Germline assignment: CDR1 KGHSH and CDR2 LQKENI. V gave up 5 bases and J gave up 3 bases, with 10 bases separating them. This CDR3 spans 13 amino acids. The CDR3 DNA sequence: TGTGCCAGCTCAGACTCGGGGTACACTGAAGCTTTCTTT. It specifies CASSDSGYTEAFF.

This chain joins TRBV18 and TRBJ2-3; no definite D call. Germline V gene lookup returns CDR1 KGHSH and CDR2 LQKENI. V lost 0 bases to trimming and J lost 2 bases, with 9 bases between them. The CDR3 contains 15 residues. The CDR3 nucleotides read TGTGCCAGCTCACCACCCCTGGCCCACACAGATACGCAGTATTTT. Translated, it gives CASSPPLAHTDTQYF. The variable domain in full, completed from reference TRBV18 and TRBJ2-3, reads NAGVMQNPRHLVRRRGQEARLRCSPMKGHSHVYWYRQLPEEGLKFMVYLQKENIIDESGMPKERFSAEFPKEGPSILRIQQVVRGDSAAYFCASSPPLAHTDTQYFGPGTRLTVL.

The rearrangement links TRBV30 to TRBJ1-5, with D possibly being TRBD1 (6 bases). Germline V gene lookup returns CDR1 GTSNPN and CDR2 SVGIG (reference sequence). CDR3 size: 14 residues. V was clipped by 8 bases and J by 7 bases, with 21 bases between them. The CDR3 spells CAGSIRGGSQPQHF. The CDR3 bases are TGTGCCGGGTCAATCAGGGGTGGGAGCCAGCCCCAGCATTTT.

The chain is built from TRBV28 and TRBJ2-6; 7 positions agree with TRBD2. The V and J ends lost 7 bases and 3 bases, in that order; junction bases with no gene match: 3. The length of the CDR3 is 14 residues. CDR1 is MDHEN, CDR2 SYDVKM, per germline. The CDR3 region is CASKTGGGANVLTF. The CDR3 nucleotides read TGTGCCAGCAAAACGGGGGGTGGGGCCAACGTCCTGACTTTC. The full variable domain, its missing parts supplied by reference TRBV28 and TRBJ2-6, is DVKVTQSSRYLVKRTGEKVFLECVQDMDHENMFWYRQDPGLGLRLIYFSYDVKMKEKGDIPEGYSVSREKKERFSLILESASTNQTSMYLCASKTGGGANVLTFGAGSRLTVL.

This clone is a singleton in its sample. The rearrangement uses TRBV18 and TRBJ2-5; possible D gene TRBD1, 5 bases. Germline V CDR1 and CDR2: KGHSH, LQKENI. With 5 bases removed from V and 4 bases from J, the gap between germline ends came to 23 bases. This CDR3 spans 17 amino acids. The CDR3 spells CASSATITGDVGETQYF. CDR3 sequence (DNA): TGTGCCAGCTCAGCAACTATCACAGGCGATGTGGGAGAGACCCAGTACTTC.